Below are 21 T cell receptor beta chains sequenced from a single sample in a study of cytomegalovirus exposure and HLA in healthy donors. With 60 Vbeta and 13 Jbeta primers, the PCR was carried out. Some clones are missing from TCRdb's copy, which holds only in-frame ones; the method was immunoSEQ multiplex PCR. The sample has 150,000 to 200,000 clones, almost 85% seen once; the top ten hold about 2.3%. Sequencing was performed on PBMCs. These receptor sequences come from a woman between 50 and 59 years old in good health and CMV-seronegative.

CDR3 nucleotides: TGCGCCAGCAGCTTGGGGGACACTGAAATCGGGCAGTTCTTC. Protein: CASSLGDTEIGQFF. The chain uses TRBV5-1 and TRBJ2-1; perhaps TRBD1 as D (6 bases). The V gene's germline CDR1 is SGHRS and CDR2 YFSETQ. V gave up 0 bases and J gave up 12 bases, with 16 bases separating them. This CDR3 is built from 14 residues. The full variable domain, its missing parts supplied by reference TRBV5-1 and TRBJ2-1, is KAGVTQTPRYLIKTRGQQVTLSCSPISGHRSVSWYQQTPGQGLQFLFEYFSETQRNKGNFPGRFSGRQFSNSRSEMNVSTLELGDSALYLCASSLGDTEIGQFFGPGTRLTVL.

The V call is TRBV14, the J call TRBJ2-7, with a possible D match to TRBD2 (5 bases). CDR3 length: 15 residues. Per germline, CDR1 SGHDN and CDR2 FVKESK. Trimming shortened V by 3 bases and J by 0 bases, and 12 bases separated the two germline ends. CDR3 sequence reads: CASSHKIGSSYEQYF. For the CDR3, the DNA is TGTGCCAGCAGCCACAAGATAGGGAGCTCCTACGAGCAGTACTTC.

This sequence joins TRBV28 and TRBJ1-5; D remains ambiguous. Germline loops: CDR1 MDHEN, CDR2 SYDVKM. V was clipped by 5 bases and J by 4 bases, with 6 bases between them. This CDR3 is 12 amino acids long. The CDR3 loop is CASSPPNQPQHF. DNA of the CDR3: TGTGCCAGCAGTCCCCCGAATCAGCCCCAGCATTTT.

The sample holds one count of this clone. The chain joins TRBV11-2 to TRBJ2-2, with 7 bases that match TRBD1. The V gene end was trimmed by 5 bases and the J gene end by 1 base; junction bases not matched to a gene: 7. CDR3 length equals 16 residues. Germline loops: CDR1 SGHAT, CDR2 FQNNGV. CDR3 protein: CASSPAGGVNTGELFF. CDR3 in DNA: TGTGCCAGCAGCCCGGCAGGGGGAGTGAACACCGGGGAGCTGTTTTTT.

The chain employs TRBV30 and TRBJ2-2; 10 positions match TRBD1. Germline loops: CDR1 GTSNPN, CDR2 SVGIG (reference sequence). V dropped 0 bases and J dropped 7; count of bases not matched to a gene: 14. This CDR3 has 18 residues. Written as DNA, the CDR3 is TGTGCCTGGAGTGTAGTGTCTTGGGGGACAGGGGTCGGCGGGGAGCTGTTTTTT. As protein: CAWSVVSWGTGVGGELFF.

J is TRBJ2-7 and V is TRBV19; no clear D gene. The CDR3 is 14 residues long. Between the trimmed V and J ends, which lost 6 bases and 3 bases, there was a span of 15 bases. CDR1 and CDR2 (germline): LNHDA, SQIVND (reference sequence). As DNA, the CDR3 is TGTGCCAGTAGCAGCACAGTGACAAGCTACGAGCAGTACTTC. This gives the protein CASSSTVTSYEQYF.

The CDR3 spells CASSFSSNEQFF. The CDR3 bases are TGTGCCAGCAGCTTTAGCAGCAATGAGCAGTTCTTC. This chain links TRBV7-2 with TRBJ2-1; D ambiguous. CDR1 and CDR2 from the germline V gene are SGHTA and FQGNSA. Trimming took 3 bases from V and 6 from J, leaving 6 bases between them. The CDR3 runs 12 residues. Based on the CDR3 plus reference TRBV7-2 and TRBJ2-1, the full variable domain is GAGVSQSPSNKVTEKGKDVELRCDPISGHTALYWYRQSLGQGLEFLIYFQGNSAPDKSGLPSDRFSAERTGGSVSTLTIQRTQQEDSAVYLCASSFSSNEQFFGPGTRLTVL.

This chain links TRBV18 with TRBJ1-1, with D perhaps matching TRBD1 (6 bases). The length of the CDR3 is 12 residues. Germline V gene sequence: CDR1 KGHSH, CDR2 LQKENI. V was cut by 5 bases and J by 5 bases, with 9 bases left in between. CDR3 DNA: TGTGCCAGCTCAAAGGGGGATACTGAAGCTTTCTTT. As protein: CASSKGDTEAFF.

The rearrangement joins TRBV10-3 to TRBJ2-2; 12 bases fit TRBD2. This CDR3 spans 17 amino acids. V lost 2 bases, J lost 5 bases, and 6 bases stayed unmatched. The V gene's germline CDR1 is ENHRY and CDR2 SYGVKD. This chain's CDR3 is CAISEPGLAGGTGELFF. In DNA form, the CDR3 reads TGTGCCATCAGTGAGCCAGGCCTAGCGGGAGGGACCGGGGAGCTGTTTTTT.

This chain joins TRBV14 and TRBJ2-7; TRBD2 is a possible D gene (5 bases). V shed 3 bases and J shed 6 bases, with 6 bases lying between them. The CDR3 covers 11 residues. Germline V gives CDR1 SGHDN, CDR2 FVKESK. CDR3 bases: TGTGCCAGCAGCCACGGGGTCGAGCAGTACTTC. Amino acids: CASSHGVEQYF.

This clone has more than one count but fewer than ten. This sequence joins TRBV18 and TRBJ2-3, with D possibly TRBD1 on 6 matching bases. The germline V and J ends were trimmed by 2 bases and 5 bases, with 11 bases remaining between them. CDR3 length: 14 amino acids. The V gene's germline CDR1 is KGHSH and CDR2 LQKENI. CDR3 residues: CASSPGLQGDTQYF. DNA of the CDR3: TGTGCCAGCTCACCAGGGCTACAGGGAGATACGCAGTATTTT.

The rearrangement uses TRBV5-1 and TRBJ2-5; TRBD1 agrees at 8 bases. J was trimmed by 6 bases and V by 0 bases; bases with no gene match: 4. The CDR3 contains 14 residues. CDR1 is SGHRS, CDR2 YFSETQ, per germline. This CDR3 reads CASSLDTGGKTQYF. Written as DNA, the CDR3 is TGCGCCAGCAGCTTGGATACAGGGGGAAAGACCCAGTACTTC. Full variable domain (outside the CDR3, taken from reference TRBV5-1 and TRBJ2-5): KAGVTQTPRYLIKTRGQQVTLSCSPISGHRSVSWYQQTPGQGLQFLFEYFSETQRNKGNFPGRFSGRQFSNSRSEMNVSTLELGDSALYLCASSLDTGGKTQYFGPGTRLLVL.

The rearrangement links TRBV18 to TRBJ1-3, with a tentative D call TRBD1 (5 bases). Germline-derived CDR1 and CDR2 are KGHSH and LQKENI. CDR3 size: 16 residues. The V end was cut by 4 bases, the J end by 0 bases, with 13 bases between. The CDR3 region has the DNA TGTGCCAGCTCACAGGGGCCAAGCTACTCTGGAAACACCATATATTTT. It specifies CASSQGPSYSGNTIYF.

The CDR3 protein is CASSTPLPGQGRGTEAFF. The CDR3 coding sequence is TGTGCCAGTAGTACCCCTCTGCCTGGACAGGGCCGTGGCACTGAAGCTTTCTTT. The V and J genes are TRBV19 and TRBJ1-1; 8 nucleotides line up with TRBD1. The V and J ends lost 4 bases and 4 bases, in that order; junction bases with no gene match: 17. The CDR3 loop spans 18 amino acids. The germline gives CDR1 LNHDA, CDR2 SQIVND (reference sequence).

In its sample, this clone was seen a few times. CDR3 protein: CASSPLQGRQPQHF. DNA for the CDR3: TGTGCCAGCAGTCCCTTACAGGGGAGGCAGCCCCAGCATTTT. The chain is built from TRBV2 and TRBJ1-5; 7 bases are shared with TRBD1. V lost 5 bases, J lost 7 bases, and 8 bases stayed unmatched. This CDR3 is built from 14 residues. Germline V CDR1 and CDR2: SNHLY, FYNNEI.

This clone was recorded once. The chain combines TRBV5-8 with TRBJ2-1; D possibly corresponds to TRBD2 (6 bases). This CDR3 has 16 amino acids. Germline V gene data show CDR1 as SGHTS and CDR2 as YDEGEE. The germline V and J ends were trimmed by 3 bases and 8 bases, with 21 bases remaining between them. CDR3 in DNA: TGTGCCAGCAGCTCCGCCGGGGGACCCTGGGGGGATGAGCAGTTCTTC. Its protein product is CASSSAGGPWGDEQFF.

The chain carries TRBV7-9 and TRBJ1-2; 7 nucleotides agree with TRBD1. Germline lookup yields CDR1 SEHNR and CDR2 FQNEAQ (reference sequence). The CDR3 covers 16 residues. With V trimmed by 5 bases and J by 0 bases, 9 bases remained unmatched. For the CDR3, the DNA is TGTGCCAGCAGCCCGAGTGGGACAGAAGCTAACTATGGCTACACCTTC. It is translated as CASSPSGTEANYGYTF.

The chain is built from TRBV15 and TRBJ2-1, with TRBD1 identical over 12 bases. Trimming removed 0 bases from V and 11 bases from J; junction bases left unmatched: 14. Germline V gives CDR1 LNHNV, CDR2 YYDKDF (reference sequence). The CDR3 runs 18 residues. The CDR3 loop is CATSREKTGTGGLDKQFF. The CDR3 DNA reads TGTGCCACCAGCAGAGAAAAAACCGGGACAGGGGGCCTTGACAAGCAGTTCTTC. The full variable domain, in which reference TRBV15 and TRBJ2-1 provide the parts outside the CDR3, is DAMVIQNPRYQVTQFGKPVTLSCSQTLNHNVMYWYQQKSSQAPKLLFHYYDKDFNNEADTPDNFQSRRPNTSFCFLDIRSPGLGDTAMYLCATSREKTGTGGLDKQFFGPGTRLTVL.

The rearrangement uses TRBV18 and TRBJ2-2; 10 bases are a match to TRBD1. This CDR3 spans 16 amino acids. Germline CDR1 and CDR2: KGHSH and LQKENI. V lost 4 bases, J lost 0 bases, and 2 bases stayed unmatched. CDR3 protein: CASSRDRGTNTGELFF. DNA for the CDR3: TGTGCCAGCTCACGGGACAGGGGTACGAACACCGGGGAGCTGTTTTTT.

The rearrangement links TRBV5-1 to TRBJ2-2; no clear D gene. This CDR3 has 15 residues. Germline V gene lookup returns CDR1 SGHRS and CDR2 YFSETQ. V lost 4 bases and J 4 bases, leaving 14 bases between the germline ends. CDR3 loop: CASSPVAGGTGELFF. The CDR3 DNA follows: TGCGCCAGCAGCCCGGTGGCAGGTGGCACCGGGGAGCTGTTTTTT.

This clone was seen only once. The rearrangement links TRBV28 to TRBJ1-1, with TRBD1 matching 12 bases. Losses at the gene ends were 2 bases for V and 12 bases for J; bases not matched to a gene: 7. Germline CDR1 reads MDHEN; CDR2 reads SYDVKM. The CDR3 is made up of 14 amino acids. This CDR3 is CASSLLPGQGAPFF. As DNA, the CDR3 is TGTGCCAGCAGTTTACTTCCGGGACAGGGGGCACCTTTCTTT.